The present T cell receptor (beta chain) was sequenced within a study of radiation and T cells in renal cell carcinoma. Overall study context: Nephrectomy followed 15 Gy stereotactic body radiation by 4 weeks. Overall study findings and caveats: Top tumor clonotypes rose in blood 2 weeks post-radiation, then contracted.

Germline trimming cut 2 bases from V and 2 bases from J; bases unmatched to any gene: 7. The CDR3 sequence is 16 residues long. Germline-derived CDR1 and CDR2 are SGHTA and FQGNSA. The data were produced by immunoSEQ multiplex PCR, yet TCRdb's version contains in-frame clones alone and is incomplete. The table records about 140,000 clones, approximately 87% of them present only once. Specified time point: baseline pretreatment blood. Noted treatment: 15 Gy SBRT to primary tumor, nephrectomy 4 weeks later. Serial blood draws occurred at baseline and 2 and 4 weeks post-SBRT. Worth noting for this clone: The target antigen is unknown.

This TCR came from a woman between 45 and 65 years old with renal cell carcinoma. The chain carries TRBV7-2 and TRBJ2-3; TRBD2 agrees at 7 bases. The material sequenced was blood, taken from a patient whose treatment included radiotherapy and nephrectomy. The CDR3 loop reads CASSLRTSANTDTQYF. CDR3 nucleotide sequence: TGTGCCAGCAGCTTACGAACTAGCGCCAACACAGATACGCAGTATTTT.